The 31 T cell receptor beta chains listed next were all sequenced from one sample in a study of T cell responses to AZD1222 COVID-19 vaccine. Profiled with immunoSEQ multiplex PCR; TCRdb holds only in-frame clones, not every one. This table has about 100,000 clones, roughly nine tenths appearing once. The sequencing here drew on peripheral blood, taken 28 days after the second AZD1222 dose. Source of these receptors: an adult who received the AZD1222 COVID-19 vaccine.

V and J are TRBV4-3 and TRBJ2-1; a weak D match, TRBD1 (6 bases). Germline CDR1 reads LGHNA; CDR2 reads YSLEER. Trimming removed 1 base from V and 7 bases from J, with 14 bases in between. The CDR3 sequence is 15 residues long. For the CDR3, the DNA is TGCGCCAGCAGCCAAGGCTGGGGGCGGGTGAATGAGCAGTTCTTC. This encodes CASSQGWGRVNEQFF.

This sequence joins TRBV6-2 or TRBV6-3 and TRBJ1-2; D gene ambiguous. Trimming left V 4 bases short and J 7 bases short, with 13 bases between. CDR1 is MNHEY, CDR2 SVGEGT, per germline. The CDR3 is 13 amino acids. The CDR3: CASSSRRSGGYTF. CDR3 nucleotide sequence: TGTGCCAGCAGTTCGAGGAGGTCCGGTGGCTACACCTTC.

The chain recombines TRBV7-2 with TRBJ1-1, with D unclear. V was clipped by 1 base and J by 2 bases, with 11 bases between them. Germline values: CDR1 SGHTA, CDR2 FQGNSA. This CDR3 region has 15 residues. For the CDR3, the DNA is TGTGCCAGCAGCTTAGTTGGCGTAACCAACACTGAAGCTTTCTTT. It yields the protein CASSLVGVTNTEAFF.

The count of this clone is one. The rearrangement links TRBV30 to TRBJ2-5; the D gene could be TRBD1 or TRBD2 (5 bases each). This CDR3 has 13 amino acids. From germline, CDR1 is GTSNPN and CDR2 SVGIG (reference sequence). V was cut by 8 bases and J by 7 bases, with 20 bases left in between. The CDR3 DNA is TGTGCCCAAGAATCGAGGGGTTTCGGGACCCAGTACTTC. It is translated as CAQESRGFGTQYF.

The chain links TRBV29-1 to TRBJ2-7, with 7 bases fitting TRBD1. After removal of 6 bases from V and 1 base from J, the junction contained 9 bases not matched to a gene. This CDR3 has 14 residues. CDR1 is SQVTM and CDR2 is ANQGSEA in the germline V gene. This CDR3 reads CSVGTGAWSYEQYF. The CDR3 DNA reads TGCAGCGTGGGTACAGGGGCCTGGTCCTACGAGCAGTACTTC.

The CDR3 coding sequence is TGTGCCAGCATTCAGACGACAGGGGTTGGCTACGAGCAGTACTTC. Translated: CASIQTTGVGYEQYF. This rearrangement joins TRBV6-5 to TRBJ2-7, with 8 bases lining up with TRBD1. The length of the CDR3 is 15 residues. The V segment lost 7 bases and the J segment 3 bases; nucleotides outside the gene matches: 11. Germline assignment: CDR1 MNHEY and CDR2 SVGAGI.

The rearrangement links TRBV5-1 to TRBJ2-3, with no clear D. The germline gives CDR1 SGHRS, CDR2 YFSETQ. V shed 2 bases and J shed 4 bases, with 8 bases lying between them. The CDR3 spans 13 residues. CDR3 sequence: CASSFRESDTQYF. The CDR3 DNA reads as TGCGCCAGCAGCTTTAGGGAATCAGATACGCAGTATTTT.

The CDR3 DNA reads as TGTGCCAGCAGCCTAAGTAGTACTGGGTGGTCCTACGAGCAGTACTTC. Its protein product is CASSLSSTGWSYEQYF. V gene TRBV11-2 combines with J gene TRBJ2-7; D remains ambiguous. Germline V gene sequence: CDR1 SGHAT, CDR2 FQNNGV. V was shortened by 5 bases and J by 1 base, with 18 bases between the two germline ends. This CDR3 region has 16 residues.

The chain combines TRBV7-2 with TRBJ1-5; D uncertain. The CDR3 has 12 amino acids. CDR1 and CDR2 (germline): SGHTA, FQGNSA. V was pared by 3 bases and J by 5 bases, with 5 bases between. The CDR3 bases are TGTGCCAGCAGCTTCAAATATCAGCCCCAGCATTTT. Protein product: CASSFKYQPQHF.

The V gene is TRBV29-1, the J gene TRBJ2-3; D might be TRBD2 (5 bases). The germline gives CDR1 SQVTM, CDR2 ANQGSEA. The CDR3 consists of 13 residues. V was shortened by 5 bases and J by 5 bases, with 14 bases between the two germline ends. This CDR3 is CSVRGRVVDTQYF. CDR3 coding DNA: TGCAGCGTTCGAGGGCGGGTCGTAGATACGCAGTATTTT.

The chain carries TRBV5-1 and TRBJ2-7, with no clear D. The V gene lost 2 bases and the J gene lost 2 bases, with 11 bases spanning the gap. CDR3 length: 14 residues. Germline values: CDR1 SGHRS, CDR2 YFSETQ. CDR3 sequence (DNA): TGCGCCAGCAGCTTAAAGGCCCCTCCCTACGAGCAGTACTTC. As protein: CASSLKAPPYEQYF. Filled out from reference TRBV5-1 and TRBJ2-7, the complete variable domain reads KAGVTQTPRYLIKTRGQQVTLSCSPISGHRSVSWYQQTPGQGLQFLFEYFSETQRNKGNFPGRFSGRQFSNSRSEMNVSTLELGDSALYLCASSLKAPPYEQYFGPGTRLTVT.

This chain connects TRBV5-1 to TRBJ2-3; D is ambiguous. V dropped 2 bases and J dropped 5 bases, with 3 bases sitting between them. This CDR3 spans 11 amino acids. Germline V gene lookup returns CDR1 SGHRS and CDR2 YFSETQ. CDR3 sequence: CASSFGDTQYF. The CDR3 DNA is TGCGCCAGCAGCTTTGGAGATACGCAGTATTTT.

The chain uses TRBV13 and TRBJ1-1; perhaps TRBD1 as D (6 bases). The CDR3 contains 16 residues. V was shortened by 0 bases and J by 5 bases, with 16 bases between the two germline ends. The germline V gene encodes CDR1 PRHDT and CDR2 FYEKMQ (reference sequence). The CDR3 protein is CASSLGRAGDGTEAFF. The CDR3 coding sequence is TGTGCCAGCAGCTTAGGCCGAGCAGGGGACGGAACTGAAGCTTTCTTT.

The CDR3 DNA reads as TGTGCCAGCAGCTTAGTCCCGTCCGATGAAAAACTGTTTTTT. It specifies CASSLVPSDEKLFF. The rearrangement joins TRBV11-2 to TRBJ1-4, with D unclear. Between the trimmed V and J ends, which lost 1 base and 6 bases, there was a span of 9 bases. Germline values: CDR1 SGHAT, CDR2 FQNNGV. The CDR3 has 14 amino acids.

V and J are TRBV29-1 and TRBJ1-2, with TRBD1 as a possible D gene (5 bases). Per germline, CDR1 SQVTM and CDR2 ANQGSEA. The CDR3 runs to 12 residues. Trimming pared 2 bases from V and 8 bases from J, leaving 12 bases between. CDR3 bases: TGCAGCGTTGAAAGTGGGGGTAGGGGCTACACCTTC. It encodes CSVESGGRGYTF.

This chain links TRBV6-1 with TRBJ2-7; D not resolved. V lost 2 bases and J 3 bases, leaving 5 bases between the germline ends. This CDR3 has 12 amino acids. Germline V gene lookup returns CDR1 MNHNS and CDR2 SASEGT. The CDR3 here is CASSESGYEQYF. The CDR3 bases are TGTGCCAGCAGTGAATCGGGCTACGAGCAGTACTTC.

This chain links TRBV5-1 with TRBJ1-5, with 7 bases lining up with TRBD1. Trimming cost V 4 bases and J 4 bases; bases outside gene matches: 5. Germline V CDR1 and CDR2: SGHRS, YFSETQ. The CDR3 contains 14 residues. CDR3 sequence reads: CASSPGQLNQPQHF. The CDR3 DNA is TGCGCCAGCAGCCCGGGACAGTTAAATCAGCCCCAGCATTTT.

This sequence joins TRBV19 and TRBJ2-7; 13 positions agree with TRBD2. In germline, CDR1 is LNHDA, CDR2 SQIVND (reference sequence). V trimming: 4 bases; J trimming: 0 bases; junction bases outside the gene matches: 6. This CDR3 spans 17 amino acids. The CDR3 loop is CASSKGLAGTSSYEQYF. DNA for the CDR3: TGTGCCAGTAGTAAGGGACTAGCGGGAACCAGCTCCTACGAGCAGTACTTC.

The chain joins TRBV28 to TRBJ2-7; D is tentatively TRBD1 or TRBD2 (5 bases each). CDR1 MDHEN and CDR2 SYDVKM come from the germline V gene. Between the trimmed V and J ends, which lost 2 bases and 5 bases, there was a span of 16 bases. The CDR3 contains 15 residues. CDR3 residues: CASSLESGTVDEQYF. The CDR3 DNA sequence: TGTGCCAGCAGTTTAGAGTCCGGGACGGTAGACGAGCAGTACTTC. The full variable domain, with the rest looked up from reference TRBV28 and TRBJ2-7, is DVKVTQSSRYLVKRTGEKVFLECVQDMDHENMFWYRQDPGLGLRLIYFSYDVKMKEKGDIPEGYSVSREKKERFSLILESASTNQTSMYLCASSLESGTVDEQYFGPGTRLTVT.

CDR3 sequence reads: CASKGTGGNYNEQFF. Here the CDR3 DNA reads TGCGCCAGCAAAGGGACAGGGGGCAACTACAATGAGCAGTTCTTC. The chain joins TRBV10-1 to TRBJ2-1, with 12 bases that match TRBD1. V gave up 7 bases and J gave up 3 bases; unmatched junction bases: 4. This CDR3 is 15 amino acids long. Germline V gives CDR1 WNHNN, CDR2 SYGVQD (reference sequence).

The CDR3 sequence: CASSVPRWSGADQPQHF. CDR3 DNA sequence: TGTGCCAGCTCGGTACCTCGCTGGTCAGGGGCGGATCAGCCCCAGCATTTT. The chain carries TRBV18 and TRBJ1-5; TRBD1 might be the D (6 bases). The V gene's germline CDR1 is KGHSH and CDR2 LQKENI. The CDR3 consists of 17 residues. The V gene lost 6 bases and the J gene lost 5 bases, with 23 bases spanning the gap.

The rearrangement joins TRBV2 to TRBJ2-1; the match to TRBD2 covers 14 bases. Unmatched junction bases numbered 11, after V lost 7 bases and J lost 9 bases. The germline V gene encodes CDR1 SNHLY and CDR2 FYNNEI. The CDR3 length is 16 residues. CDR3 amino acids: CASTSPGLAGVGEQFF. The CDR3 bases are TGTGCCAGCACCTCCCCGGGACTAGCGGGAGTGGGTGAGCAGTTCTTC.

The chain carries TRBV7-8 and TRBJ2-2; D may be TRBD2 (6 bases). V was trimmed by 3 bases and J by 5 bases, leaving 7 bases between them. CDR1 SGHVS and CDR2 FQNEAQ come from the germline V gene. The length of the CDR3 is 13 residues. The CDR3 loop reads CASSLDYTGELFF. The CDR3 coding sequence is TGTGCCAGCAGCTTGGACTATACCGGGGAGCTGTTTTTT.

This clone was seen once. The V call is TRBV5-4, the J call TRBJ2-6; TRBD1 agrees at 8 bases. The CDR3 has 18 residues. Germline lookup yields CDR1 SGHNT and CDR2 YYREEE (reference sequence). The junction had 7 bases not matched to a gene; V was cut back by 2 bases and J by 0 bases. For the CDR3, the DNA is TGTGCCAGCAGCTTTGGACAGGGAAGGATCTCTGGGGCCAACGTCCTGACTTTC. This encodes CASSFGQGRISGANVLTF.

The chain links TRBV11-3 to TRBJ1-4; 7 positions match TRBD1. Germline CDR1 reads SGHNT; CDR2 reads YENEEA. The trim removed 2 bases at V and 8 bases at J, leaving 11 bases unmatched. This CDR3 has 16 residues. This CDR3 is CASSLRGQGVEEKLFF. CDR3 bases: TGTGCCAGCAGCTTAAGGGGGCAGGGGGTGGAGGAAAAACTGTTTTTT.

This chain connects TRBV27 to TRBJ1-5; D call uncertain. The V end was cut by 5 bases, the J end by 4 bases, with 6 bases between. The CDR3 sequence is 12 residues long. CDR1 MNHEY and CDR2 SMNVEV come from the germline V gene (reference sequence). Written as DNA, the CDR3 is TGTGCCAGCAGTCCTCCGAATCAGCCCCAGCATTTT. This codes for CASSPPNQPQHF.

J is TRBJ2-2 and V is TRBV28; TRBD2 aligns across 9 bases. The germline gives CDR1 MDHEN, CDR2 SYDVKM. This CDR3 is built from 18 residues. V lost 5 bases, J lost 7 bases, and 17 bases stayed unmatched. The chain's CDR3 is CASSETSGGRASVGELFF. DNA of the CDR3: TGTGCCAGCAGTGAAACATCTGGCGGGAGGGCCTCGGTCGGGGAGCTGTTTTTT.

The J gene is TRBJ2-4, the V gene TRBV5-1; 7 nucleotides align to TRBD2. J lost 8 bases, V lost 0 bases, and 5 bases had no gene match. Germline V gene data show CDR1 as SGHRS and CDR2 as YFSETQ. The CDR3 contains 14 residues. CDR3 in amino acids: CASSLAGRGDIQYF. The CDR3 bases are TGCGCCAGCAGCTTGGCCGGCCGGGGGGACATTCAGTACTTC.

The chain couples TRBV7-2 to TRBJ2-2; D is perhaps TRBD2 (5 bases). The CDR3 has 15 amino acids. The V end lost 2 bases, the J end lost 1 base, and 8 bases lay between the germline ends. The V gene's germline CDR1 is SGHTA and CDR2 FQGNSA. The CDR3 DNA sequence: TGTGCCAGCAGCTTACGGACTCTGAACACCGGGGAGCTGTTTTTT. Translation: CASSLRTLNTGELFF.

As DNA, the CDR3 is TGTGCCAGCAGAAGCGGACAGGGGGACACTGAAGCTTTCTTT. Protein: CASRSGQGDTEAFF. The chain carries TRBV28 and TRBJ1-1; 10 bases map to TRBD1. This CDR3 region has 14 residues. Germline V gene sequence: CDR1 MDHEN, CDR2 SYDVKM. J gave up 3 bases and V 6 bases, and 4 bases lay outside the gene matches.

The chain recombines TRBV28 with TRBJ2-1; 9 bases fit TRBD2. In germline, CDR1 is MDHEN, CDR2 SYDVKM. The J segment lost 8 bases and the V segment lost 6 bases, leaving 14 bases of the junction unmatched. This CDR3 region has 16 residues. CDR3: CASRTQMKAGGHEQFF. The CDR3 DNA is TGTGCCAGCAGGACTCAAATGAAAGCGGGAGGTCATGAGCAGTTCTTC. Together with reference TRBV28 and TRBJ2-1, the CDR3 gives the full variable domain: DVKVTQSSRYLVKRTGEKVFLECVQDMDHENMFWYRQDPGLGLRLIYFSYDVKMKEKGDIPEGYSVSREKKERFSLILESASTNQTSMYLCASRTQMKAGGHEQFFGPGTRLTVL.